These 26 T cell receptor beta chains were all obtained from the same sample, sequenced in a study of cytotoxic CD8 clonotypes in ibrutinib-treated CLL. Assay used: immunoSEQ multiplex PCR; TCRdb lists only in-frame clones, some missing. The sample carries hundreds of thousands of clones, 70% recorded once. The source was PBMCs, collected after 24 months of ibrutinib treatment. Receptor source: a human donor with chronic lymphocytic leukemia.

CDR3 amino acids: CASSGDNYNEQFF. In nucleotides, the CDR3 is TGTGCCTCTAGCGGGGATAACTACAATGAGCAGTTCTTC. The chain is built from TRBV30 and TRBJ2-1; 9 bases align to TRBD2. The germline gives CDR1 GTSNPN, CDR2 SVGIG (reference sequence). V was clipped by 7 bases and J by 3 bases; unmatched bases: 4. The CDR3 sequence is 13 residues long.

The DNA for the CDR3 is TGTGCCAGCAGCTTACCCAGTGGGGAGACCCAGTACTTC. Translated, it gives CASSLPSGETQYF. The chain combines TRBV7-2 with TRBJ2-5, with no clear D. Germline V gene data show CDR1 as SGHTA and CDR2 as FQGNSA. The CDR3 spans 13 residues. V was trimmed by 2 bases and J by 5 bases, leaving 9 bases between them.

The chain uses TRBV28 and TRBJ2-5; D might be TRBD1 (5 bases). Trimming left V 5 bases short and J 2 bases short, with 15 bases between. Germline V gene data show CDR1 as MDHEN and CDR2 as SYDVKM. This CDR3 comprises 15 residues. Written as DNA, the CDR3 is TGTGCCAGCAGTCCTCGGACAACCCTACAAGAGACCCAGTACTTC. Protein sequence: CASSPRTTLQETQYF.

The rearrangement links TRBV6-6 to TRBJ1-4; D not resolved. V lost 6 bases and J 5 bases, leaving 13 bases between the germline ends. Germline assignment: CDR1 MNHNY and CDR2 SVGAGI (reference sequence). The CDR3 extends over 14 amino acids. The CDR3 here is CASRTGSVNEKLFF. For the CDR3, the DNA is TGTGCCAGCAGGACGGGGTCCGTCAATGAAAAACTGTTTTTT.

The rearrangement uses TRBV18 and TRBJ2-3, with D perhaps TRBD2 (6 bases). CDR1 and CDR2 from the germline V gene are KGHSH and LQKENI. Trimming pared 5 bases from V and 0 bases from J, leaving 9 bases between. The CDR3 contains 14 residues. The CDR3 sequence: CASSIAGSTDTQYF. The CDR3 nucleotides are TGTGCCAGCTCAATCGCGGGGAGCACAGATACGCAGTATTTT.

The CDR3 DNA reads as TGTGCCAGCAGTTTGGTGGGTAGCGGACACGAGCAGTACTTC. It is translated as CASSLVGSGHEQYF. J is TRBJ2-7 and V is TRBV27; TRBD2 is a possible D gene (6 bases). This CDR3 region has 14 residues. Per the germline V gene, CDR1 is MNHEY and CDR2 is SMNVEV (reference sequence). The germline V and J ends were trimmed by 3 bases and 5 bases, with 14 bases remaining between them.

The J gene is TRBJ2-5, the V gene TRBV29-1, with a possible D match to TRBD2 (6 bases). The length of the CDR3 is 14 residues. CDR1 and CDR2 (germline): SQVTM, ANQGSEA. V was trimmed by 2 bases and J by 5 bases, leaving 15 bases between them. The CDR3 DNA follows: TGCAGCGTTGAAACCCTCCTAGCGTTGGAGACCCAGTACTTC. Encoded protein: CSVETLLALETQYF.

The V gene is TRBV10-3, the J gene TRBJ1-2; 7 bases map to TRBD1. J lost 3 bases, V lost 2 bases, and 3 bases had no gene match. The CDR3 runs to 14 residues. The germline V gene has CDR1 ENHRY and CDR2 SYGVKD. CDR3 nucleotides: TGTGCCATCAGTGAGAGGGGGCCCTACTATGGCTACACCTTC. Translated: CAISERGPYYGYTF.

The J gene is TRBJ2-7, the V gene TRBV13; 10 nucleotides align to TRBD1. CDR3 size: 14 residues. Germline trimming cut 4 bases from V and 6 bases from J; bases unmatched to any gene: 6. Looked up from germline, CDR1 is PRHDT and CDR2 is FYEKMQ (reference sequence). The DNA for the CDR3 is TGTGCCAGCAGCTACCGGGACAGGGGCCCCGAGCAGTACTTC. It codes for CASSYRDRGPEQYF.

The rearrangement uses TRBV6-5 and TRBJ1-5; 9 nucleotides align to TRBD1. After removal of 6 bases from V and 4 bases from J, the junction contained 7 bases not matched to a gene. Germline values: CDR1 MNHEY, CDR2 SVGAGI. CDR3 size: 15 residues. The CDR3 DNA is TGTGCCAGCAGCTTGGGACAGGGCGATAATCAGCCCCAGCATTTT. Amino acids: CASSLGQGDNQPQHF.

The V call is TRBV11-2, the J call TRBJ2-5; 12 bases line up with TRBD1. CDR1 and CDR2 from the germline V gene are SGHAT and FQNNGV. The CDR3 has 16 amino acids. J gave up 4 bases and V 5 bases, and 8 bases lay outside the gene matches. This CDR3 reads CASSVAGTGGRETQYF. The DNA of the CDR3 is TGTGCCAGCAGCGTCGCCGGGACAGGGGGCCGAGAGACCCAGTACTTC.

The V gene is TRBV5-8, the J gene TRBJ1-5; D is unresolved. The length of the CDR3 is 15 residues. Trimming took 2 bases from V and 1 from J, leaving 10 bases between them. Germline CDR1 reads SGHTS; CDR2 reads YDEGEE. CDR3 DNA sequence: TGTGCCAGCAGCTTATATTCGGGGAGCAATCAGCCCCAGCATTTT. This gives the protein CASSLYSGSNQPQHF.

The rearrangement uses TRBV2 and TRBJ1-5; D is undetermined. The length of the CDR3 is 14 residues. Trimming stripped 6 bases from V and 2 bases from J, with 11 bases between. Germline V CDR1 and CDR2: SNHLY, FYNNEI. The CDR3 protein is CASRGKVGNQPQHF. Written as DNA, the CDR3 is TGTGCCAGCAGGGGTAAGGTAGGCAATCAGCCCCAGCATTTT.

The CDR3 nucleotides read TGTGCCAGCAGAGCAGGGAGCCAGGGGGTCACAGATACGCAGTATTTT. As protein: CASRAGSQGVTDTQYF. The chain joins TRBV7-2 to TRBJ2-3; 7 bases agree with TRBD1. This CDR3 spans 16 amino acids. Germline V gene data show CDR1 as SGHTA and CDR2 as FQGNSA. V lost 6 bases to trimming and J lost 2 bases; unmatched junction nucleotides: 11.

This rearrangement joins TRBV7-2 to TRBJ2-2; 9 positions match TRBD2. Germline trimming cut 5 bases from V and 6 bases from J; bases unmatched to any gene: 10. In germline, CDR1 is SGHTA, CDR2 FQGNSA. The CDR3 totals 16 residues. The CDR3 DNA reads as TGTGCCAGCAGCGTGGGCGGGACTAGCAATCCCGGGGAGCTGTTTTTT. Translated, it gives CASSVGGTSNPGELFF.

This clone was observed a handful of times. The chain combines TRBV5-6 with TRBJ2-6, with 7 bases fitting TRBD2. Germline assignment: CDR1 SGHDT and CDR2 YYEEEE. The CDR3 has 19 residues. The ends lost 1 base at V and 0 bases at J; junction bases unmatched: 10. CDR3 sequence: CASSLLSGGEDSGANVLTF. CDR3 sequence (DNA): TGTGCCAGCAGCTTGCTGTCGGGGGGTGAAGACTCTGGGGCCAACGTCCTGACTTTC.

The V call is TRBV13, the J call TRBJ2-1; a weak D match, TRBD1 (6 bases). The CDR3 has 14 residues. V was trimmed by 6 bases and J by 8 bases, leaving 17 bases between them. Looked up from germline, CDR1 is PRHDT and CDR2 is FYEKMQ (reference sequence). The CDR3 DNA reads TGTGCCAGCAGAGGCCCACAGGGAACCTATGAGCAGTTCTTC. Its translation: CASRGPQGTYEQFF.

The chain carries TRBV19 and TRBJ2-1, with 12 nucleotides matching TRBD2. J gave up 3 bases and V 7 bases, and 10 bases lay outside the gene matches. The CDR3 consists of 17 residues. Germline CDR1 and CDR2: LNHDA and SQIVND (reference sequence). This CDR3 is CASTLGLAGKNYNEQFF. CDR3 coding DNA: TGTGCCAGTACGCTTGGACTAGCGGGAAAAAACTACAATGAGCAGTTCTTC. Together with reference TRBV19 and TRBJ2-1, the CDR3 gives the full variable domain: DGGITQSPKYLFRKEGQNVTLSCEQNLNHDAMYWYRQDPGQGLRLIYYSQIVNDFQKGDIAEGYSVSREKKESFPLTVTSAQKNPTAFYLCASTLGLAGKNYNEQFFGPGTRLTVL.

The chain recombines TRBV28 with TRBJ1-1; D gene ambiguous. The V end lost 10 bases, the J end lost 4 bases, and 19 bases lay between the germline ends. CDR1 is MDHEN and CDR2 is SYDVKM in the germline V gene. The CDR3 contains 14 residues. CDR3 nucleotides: TGTGCCACCTACTATGAGCTTCTAACCACTGAAGCTTTCTTT. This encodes CATYYELLTTEAFF.

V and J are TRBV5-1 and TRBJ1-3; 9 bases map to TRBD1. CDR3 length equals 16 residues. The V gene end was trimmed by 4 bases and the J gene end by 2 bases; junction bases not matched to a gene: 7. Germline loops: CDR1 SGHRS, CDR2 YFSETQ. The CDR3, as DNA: TGCGCCAGCAGCGTACAGGGGGCCGAGACTGGAAACACCATATATTTT. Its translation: CASSVQGAETGNTIYF.

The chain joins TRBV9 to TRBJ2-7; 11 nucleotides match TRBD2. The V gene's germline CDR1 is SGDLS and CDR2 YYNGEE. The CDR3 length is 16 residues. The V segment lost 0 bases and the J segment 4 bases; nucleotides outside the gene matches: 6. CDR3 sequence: CASSVAAGTSGYEQYF. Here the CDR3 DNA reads TGTGCCAGCAGCGTAGCTGCCGGGACTAGCGGTTACGAGCAGTACTTC.

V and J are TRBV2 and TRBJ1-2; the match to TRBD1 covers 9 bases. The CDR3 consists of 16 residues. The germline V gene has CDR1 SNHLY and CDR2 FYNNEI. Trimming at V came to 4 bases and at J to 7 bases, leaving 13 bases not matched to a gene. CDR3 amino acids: CASSGTDRGSLSGYTF. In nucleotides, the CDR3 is TGTGCCAGCAGTGGTACAGACAGGGGGTCCCTAAGTGGCTACACCTTC.

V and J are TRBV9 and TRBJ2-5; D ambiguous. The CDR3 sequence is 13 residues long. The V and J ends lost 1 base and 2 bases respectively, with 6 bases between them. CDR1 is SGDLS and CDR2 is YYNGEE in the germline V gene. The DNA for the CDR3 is TGTGCCAGCAGCGTAATGGGTCAAGAGACCCAGTACTTC. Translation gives CASSVMGQETQYF.

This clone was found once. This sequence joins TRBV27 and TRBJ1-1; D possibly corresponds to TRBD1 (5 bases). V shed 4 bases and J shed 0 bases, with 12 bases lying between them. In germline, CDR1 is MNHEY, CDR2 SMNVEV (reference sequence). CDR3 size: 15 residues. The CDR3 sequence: CASSWGTPLNTEAFF. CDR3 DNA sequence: TGTGCCAGCAGTTGGGGGACCCCCTTGAACACTGAAGCTTTCTTT.

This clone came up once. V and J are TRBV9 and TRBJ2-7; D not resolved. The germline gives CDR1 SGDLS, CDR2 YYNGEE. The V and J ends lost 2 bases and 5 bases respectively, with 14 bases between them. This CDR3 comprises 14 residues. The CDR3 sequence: CASSVRAYPDEQYF. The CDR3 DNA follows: TGTGCCAGCAGCGTCCGGGCCTACCCCGACGAGCAGTACTTC.

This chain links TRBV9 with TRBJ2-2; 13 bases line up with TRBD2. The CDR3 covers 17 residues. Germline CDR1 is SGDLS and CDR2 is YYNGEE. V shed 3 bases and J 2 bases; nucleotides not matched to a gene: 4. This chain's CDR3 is CASSARLAGGNTGELFF. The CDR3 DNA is TGTGCCAGCAGCGCCCGACTAGCGGGAGGAAACACCGGGGAGCTGTTTTTT.